The rows below give T cell receptor beta chains drawn from one sample of a study of T cells in Graves' hyperthyroidism and ophthalmopathy. MiXCR, run by TCRdb on the multiplex PCR reads, gives a single entry per CDR3 protein. The data show 500,000 to 800,000 distinct CDR3 sequences, less than 45% seen once. The sequenced sample consisted of peripheral blood or thyroid tissue (not recorded which). Source of these receptors: an adult man with Graves' disease, either hyperthyroidism or ophthalmopathy (not recorded which). Each CDR3 is given with its conserved first and last residue. A D gene is named only where the DNA matches it firmly. Clone sizes are given selectively: once, few, many, or a class where the clone is expanded.

clone_size j_call v_call d_call cdr3_nt cdr3_aa
many TRBJ1-1 TRBV25-1 TRBD1 TGTGCCAGCAGTGAATGGTTAGGGGGCGGCGTTGCTGAAGCTTTCTTT CASSEWLGGGVAEAFF
few TRBJ1-2 TRBV5-1 NA TGCGCCACCCGACCGGACACCGTGGGTGGCTACACCTTC CATRPDTVGGYTF
many TRBJ2-5 TRBV7-8 NA TGTGCCAGCAGCCCAACCGCAGGGGCGGAGACCCAGTACTTC CASSPTAGAETQYF
few TRBJ2-7 TRBV2 TRBD2 TGTGCCAGCAGTGTCGGGACTAGCGGGAGGGCCTCTGGATGGGAGCAGTACTTC CASSVGTSGRASGWEQYF
NA TRBJ1-3 TRBV12-3/TRBV12-4 TRBD1 TGTGCCAGCAGCTTGACAGGGATCGGTATGAACACCATATATTTT CASSLTGIGMNTIYF
NA TRBJ1-4 TRBV24-1 TRBD1 TGTGCCAGCAGTGATAAGAACAGGGGTGGAAATGAAAAACTGTTTTTT CASSDKNRGGNEKLFF
NA TRBJ1-1 TRBV7-8 NA TGTGCCAGCAGCCTCCGGTCAGGTTCGGGGGGGGACACTGAAGCTTTCTTT CASSLRSGSGGDTEAFF
many TRBJ2-2 TRBV5-1 TRBD2 TGCGCCAGCAGCTTAGCGGGAGTAAAGACCGGGGAGCTGTTTTTT CASSLAGVKTGELFF
NA TRBJ1-3 TRBV7-9 NA TGTGCCAGCAGCGCCGACGGGGACACCATATATTTT CASSADGDTIYF
NA TRBJ2-5 TRBV20-1 TRBD1 TGCAGTGCTAGAGATGCGGGACAGGGCAAAGAGACCCAGTACTTC CSARDAGQGKETQYF
many TRBJ1-2 TRBV6-1 TRBD1 TGTGCCAGCAGGGAGGACAGGGGGCAAGGCTACACCTTC CASREDRGQGYTF
few TRBJ1-1 TRBV20-1 NA TGCAGTGCAACAAGAGGGAACACTGAAGCTTTCTTT CSATRGNTEAFF